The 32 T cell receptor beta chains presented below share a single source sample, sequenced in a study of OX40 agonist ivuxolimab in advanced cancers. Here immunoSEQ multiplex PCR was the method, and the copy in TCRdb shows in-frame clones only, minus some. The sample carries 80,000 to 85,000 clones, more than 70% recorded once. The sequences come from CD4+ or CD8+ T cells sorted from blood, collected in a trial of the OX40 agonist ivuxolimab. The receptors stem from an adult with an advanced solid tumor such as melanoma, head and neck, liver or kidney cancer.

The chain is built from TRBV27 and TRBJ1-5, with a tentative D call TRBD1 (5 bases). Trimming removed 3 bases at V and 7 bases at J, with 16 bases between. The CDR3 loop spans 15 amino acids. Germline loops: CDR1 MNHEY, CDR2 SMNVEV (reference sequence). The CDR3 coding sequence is TGTGCCAGCAGTTTGTTTCAGGGAAATACGCAGCCCCAGCATTTT. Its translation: CASSLFQGNTQPQHF.

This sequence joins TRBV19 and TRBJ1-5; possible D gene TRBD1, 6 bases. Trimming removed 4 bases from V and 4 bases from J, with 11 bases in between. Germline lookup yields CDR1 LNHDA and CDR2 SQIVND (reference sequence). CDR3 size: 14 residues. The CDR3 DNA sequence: TGTGCCAGTAGTAACACAGGGTGGAATCAGCCCCAGCATTTT. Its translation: CASSNTGWNQPQHF.

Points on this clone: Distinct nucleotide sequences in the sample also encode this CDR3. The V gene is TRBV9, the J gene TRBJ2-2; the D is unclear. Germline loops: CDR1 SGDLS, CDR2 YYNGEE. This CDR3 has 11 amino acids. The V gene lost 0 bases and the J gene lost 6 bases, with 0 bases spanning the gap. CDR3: CASSVAGELFF. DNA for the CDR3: TGTGCCAGCAGCGTAGCCGGGGAGCTGTTTTTT.

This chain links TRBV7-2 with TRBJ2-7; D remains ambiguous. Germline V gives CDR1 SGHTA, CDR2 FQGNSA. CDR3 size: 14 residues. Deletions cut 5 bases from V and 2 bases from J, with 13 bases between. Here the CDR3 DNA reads TGTGCCAGCAGCAAAACAGCAGCCACCTACGAGCAGTACTTC. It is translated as CASSKTAATYEQYF.

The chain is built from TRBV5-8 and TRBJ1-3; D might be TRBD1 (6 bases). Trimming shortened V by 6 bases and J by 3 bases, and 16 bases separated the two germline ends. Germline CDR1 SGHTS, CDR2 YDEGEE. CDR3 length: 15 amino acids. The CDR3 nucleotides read TGTGCCAGCATCGCCTGGGGGGCGAGTGGAAACACCATATATTTT. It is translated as CASIAWGASGNTIYF.

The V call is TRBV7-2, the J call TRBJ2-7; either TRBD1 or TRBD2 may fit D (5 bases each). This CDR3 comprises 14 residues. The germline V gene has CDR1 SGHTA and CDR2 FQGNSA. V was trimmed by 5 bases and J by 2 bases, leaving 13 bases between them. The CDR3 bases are TGTGCCAGCAGCCCCCGGGACGGTGCCTACGAGCAGTACTTC. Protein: CASSPRDGAYEQYF.

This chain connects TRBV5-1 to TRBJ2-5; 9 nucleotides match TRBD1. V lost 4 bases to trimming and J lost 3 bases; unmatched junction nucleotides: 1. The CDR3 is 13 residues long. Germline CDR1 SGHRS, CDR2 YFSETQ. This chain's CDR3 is CASSRQGEETQYF. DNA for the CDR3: TGCGCCAGCAGCCGACAGGGGGAAGAGACCCAGTACTTC.

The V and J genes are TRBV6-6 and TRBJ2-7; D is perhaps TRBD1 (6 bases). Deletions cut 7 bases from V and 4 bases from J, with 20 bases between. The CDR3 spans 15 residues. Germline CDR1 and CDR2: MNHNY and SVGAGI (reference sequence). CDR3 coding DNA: TGTGCCAGCATAAACAGGGCGGCGACGCCGTACGAGCAGTACTTC. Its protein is CASINRAATPYEQYF.

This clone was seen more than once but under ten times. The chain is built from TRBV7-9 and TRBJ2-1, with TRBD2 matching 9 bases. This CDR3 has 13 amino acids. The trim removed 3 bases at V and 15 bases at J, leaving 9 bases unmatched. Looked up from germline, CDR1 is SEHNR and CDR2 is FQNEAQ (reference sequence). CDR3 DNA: TGTGCCAGCAGCTTCGGCGGGAGGGGGGAGGCGTTCTTC. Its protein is CASSFGGRGEAFF.

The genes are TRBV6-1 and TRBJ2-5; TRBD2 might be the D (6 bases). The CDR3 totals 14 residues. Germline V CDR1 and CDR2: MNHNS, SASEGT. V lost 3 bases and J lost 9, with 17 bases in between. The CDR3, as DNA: TGTGCCAGCAGTGAGGTGTCAGGGAGGCTGGCCCAGTACTTC. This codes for CASSEVSGRLAQYF.

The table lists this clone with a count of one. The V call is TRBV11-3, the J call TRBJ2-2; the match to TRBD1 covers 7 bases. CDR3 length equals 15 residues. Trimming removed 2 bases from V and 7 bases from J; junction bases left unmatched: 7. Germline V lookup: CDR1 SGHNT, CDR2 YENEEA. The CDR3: CASSLSGTVGGELFF. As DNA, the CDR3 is TGTGCCAGCAGCTTATCCGGGACAGTCGGCGGGGAGCTGTTTTTT.

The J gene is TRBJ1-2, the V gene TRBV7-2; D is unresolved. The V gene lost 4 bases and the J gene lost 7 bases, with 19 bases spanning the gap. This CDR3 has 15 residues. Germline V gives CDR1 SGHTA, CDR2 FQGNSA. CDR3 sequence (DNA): TGTGCCAGCAGCTCCAGGAACCCGACTGGTGGTGGCTACACCTTC. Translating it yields CASSSRNPTGGGYTF. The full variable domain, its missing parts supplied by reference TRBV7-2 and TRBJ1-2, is GAGVSQSPSNKVTEKGKDVELRCDPISGHTALYWYRQSLGQGLEFLIYFQGNSAPDKSGLPSDRFSAERTGGSVSTLTIQRTQQEDSAVYLCASSSRNPTGGGYTFGSGTRLTVV.

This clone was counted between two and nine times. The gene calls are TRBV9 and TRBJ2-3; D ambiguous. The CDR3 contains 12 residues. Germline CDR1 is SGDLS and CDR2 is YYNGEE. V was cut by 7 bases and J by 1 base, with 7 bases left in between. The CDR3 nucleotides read TGTGCCAGCTCCCTTCGCACAGATACGCAGTATTTT. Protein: CASSLRTDTQYF.

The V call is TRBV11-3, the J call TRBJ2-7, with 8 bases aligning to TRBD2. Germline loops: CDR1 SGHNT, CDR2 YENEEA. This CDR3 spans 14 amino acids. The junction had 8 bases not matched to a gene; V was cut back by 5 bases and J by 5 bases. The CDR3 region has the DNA TGTGCCAGCAGCCCCTACGGGGGGGCCCACGAGCAGTACTTC. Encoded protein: CASSPYGGAHEQYF.

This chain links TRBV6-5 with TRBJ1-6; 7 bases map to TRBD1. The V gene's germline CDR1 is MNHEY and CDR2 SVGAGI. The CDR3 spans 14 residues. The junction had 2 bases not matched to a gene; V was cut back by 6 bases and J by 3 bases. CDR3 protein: CASRRGRYNSPLHF. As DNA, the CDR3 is TGTGCCAGCAGAAGGGGGCGCTATAATTCACCCCTCCACTTT.

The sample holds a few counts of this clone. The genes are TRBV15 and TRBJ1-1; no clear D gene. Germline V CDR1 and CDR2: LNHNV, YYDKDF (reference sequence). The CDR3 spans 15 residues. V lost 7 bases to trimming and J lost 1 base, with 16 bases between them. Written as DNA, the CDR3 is TGTGCCACCAAGGTGGAGAATCGCGGGAACACTGAAGCTTTCTTT. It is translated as CATKVENRGNTEAFF.

In nucleotides, the CDR3 is TGCAGCGACGGAGGGGAAAGTGGGGGCTACACCTTC. Translation gives CSDGGESGGYTF. The V call is TRBV29-1, the J call TRBJ1-2, with D tentatively TRBD1 (5 bases). With 7 bases removed from V and 8 bases from J, the gap between germline ends came to 17 bases. The germline V gene encodes CDR1 SQVTM and CDR2 ANQGSEA. The CDR3 loop spans 12 amino acids. The full variable domain, with the rest looked up from reference TRBV29-1 and TRBJ1-2, is SAVISQKPSRDICQRGTSLTIQCQVDSQVTMMFWYRQQPGQSLTLIATANQGSEATYESGFVIDKFPISRPNLTFSTLTVSNMSPEDSSIYLCSDGGESGGYTFGSGTRLTVV.

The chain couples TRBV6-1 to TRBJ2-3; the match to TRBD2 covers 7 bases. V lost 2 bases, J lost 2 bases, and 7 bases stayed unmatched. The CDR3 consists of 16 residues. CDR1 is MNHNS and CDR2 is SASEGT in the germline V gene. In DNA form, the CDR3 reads TGTGCCAGCAGTGAATGGGGAGCGGGAAACACAGATACGCAGTATTTT. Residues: CASSEWGAGNTDTQYF.

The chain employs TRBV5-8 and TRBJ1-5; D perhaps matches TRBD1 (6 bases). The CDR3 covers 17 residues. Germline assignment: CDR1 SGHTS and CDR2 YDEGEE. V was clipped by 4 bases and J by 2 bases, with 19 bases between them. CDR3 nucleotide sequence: TGTGCCAGCAGCCCTGGACAGTTGGTCGTTGGCAATCAGCCCCAGCATTTT. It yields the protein CASSPGQLVVGNQPQHF.

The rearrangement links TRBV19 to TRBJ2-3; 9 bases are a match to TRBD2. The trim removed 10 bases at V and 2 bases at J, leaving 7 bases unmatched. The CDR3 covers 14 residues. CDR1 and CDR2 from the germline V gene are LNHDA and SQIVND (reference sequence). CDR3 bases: TGTGCCACCAAGACTAGCGGAAACACAGATACGCAGTATTTT. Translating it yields CATKTSGNTDTQYF.

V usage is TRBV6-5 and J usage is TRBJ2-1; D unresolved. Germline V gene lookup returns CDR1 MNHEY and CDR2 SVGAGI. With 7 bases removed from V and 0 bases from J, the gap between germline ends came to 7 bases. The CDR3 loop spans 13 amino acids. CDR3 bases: TGTGCCAGCAAAAGGGACTCCTACAATGAGCAGTTCTTC. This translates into CASKRDSYNEQFF.

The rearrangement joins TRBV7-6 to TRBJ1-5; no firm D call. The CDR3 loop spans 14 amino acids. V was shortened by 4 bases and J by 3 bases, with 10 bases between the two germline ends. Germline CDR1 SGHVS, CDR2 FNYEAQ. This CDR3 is CASSSHLNNQPQHF. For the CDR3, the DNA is TGTGCCAGCAGCTCTCACCTAAACAATCAGCCCCAGCATTTT. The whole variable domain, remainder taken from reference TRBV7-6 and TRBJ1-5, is GAGVSQSPRYKVTKRGQDVALRCDPISGHVSLYWYRQALGQGPEFLTYFNYEAQQDKSGLPNDRFSAERPEGSISTLTIQRTEQRDSAMYRCASSSHLNNQPQHFGDGTRLSIL.

The CDR3 bases are TGTGCCGGAGAGGACGCTAACTATGGCTACACCTTC. It encodes CAGEDANYGYTF. The genes are TRBV2 and TRBJ1-2, with D unclear. Trimming pared 11 bases from V and 0 bases from J, leaving 10 bases between. The CDR3 sequence is 12 residues long. The germline V gene encodes CDR1 SNHLY and CDR2 FYNNEI.

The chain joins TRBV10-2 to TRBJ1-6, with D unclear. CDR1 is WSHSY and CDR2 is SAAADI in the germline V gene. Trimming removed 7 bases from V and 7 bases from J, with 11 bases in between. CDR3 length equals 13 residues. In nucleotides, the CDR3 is TGCGCCAGCACTTTATCACAGAATTCACCCCTCCACTTT. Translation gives CASTLSQNSPLHF.

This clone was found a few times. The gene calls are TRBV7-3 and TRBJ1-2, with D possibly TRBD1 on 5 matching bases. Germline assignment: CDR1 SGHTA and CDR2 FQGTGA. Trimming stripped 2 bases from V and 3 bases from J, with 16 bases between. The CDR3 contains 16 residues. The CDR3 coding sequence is TGTGCCAGCAGCTTAGGGGGGTCAGACGTTTACTATGGCTACACCTTC. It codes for CASSLGGSDVYYGYTF.

CDR3 sequence: CATSSPTKISYEQYF. The CDR3 region has the DNA TGTGCCACCAGCAGCCCTACTAAGATCTCCTACGAGCAGTACTTC. This chain connects TRBV15 to TRBJ2-7, with unresolved D. CDR1 LNHNV and CDR2 YYDKDF come from the germline V gene (reference sequence). CDR3 length: 15 amino acids. V lost 3 bases, J lost 0 bases, and 12 bases lay in between. The full variable domain, with the rest looked up from reference TRBV15 and TRBJ2-7, is DAMVIQNPRYQVTQFGKPVTLSCSQTLNHNVMYWYQQKSSQAPKLLFHYYDKDFNNEADTPDNFQSRRPNTSFCFLDIRSPGLGDTAMYLCATSSPTKISYEQYFGPGTRLTVT.

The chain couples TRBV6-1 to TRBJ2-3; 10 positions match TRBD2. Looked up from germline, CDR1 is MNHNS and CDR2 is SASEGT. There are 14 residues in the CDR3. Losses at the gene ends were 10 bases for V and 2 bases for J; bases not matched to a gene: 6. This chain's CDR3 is CATLAGGTTDTQYF. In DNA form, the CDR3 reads TGTGCCACCTTAGCGGGGGGAACCACAGATACGCAGTATTTT.

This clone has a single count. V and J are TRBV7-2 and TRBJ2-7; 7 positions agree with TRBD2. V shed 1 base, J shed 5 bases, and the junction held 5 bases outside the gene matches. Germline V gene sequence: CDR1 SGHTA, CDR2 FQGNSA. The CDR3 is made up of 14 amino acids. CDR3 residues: CASSLGTRNNEQYF. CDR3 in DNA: TGTGCCAGCAGCTTAGGGACTAGGAACAACGAGCAGTACTTC.

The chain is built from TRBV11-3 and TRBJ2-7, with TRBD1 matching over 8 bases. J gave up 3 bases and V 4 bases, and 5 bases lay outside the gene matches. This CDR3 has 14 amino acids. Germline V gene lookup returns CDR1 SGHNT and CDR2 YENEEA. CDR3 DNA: TGTGCCAGCAGCTCCCGGACAGGGTACTACGAGCAGTACTTC. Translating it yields CASSSRTGYYEQYF.

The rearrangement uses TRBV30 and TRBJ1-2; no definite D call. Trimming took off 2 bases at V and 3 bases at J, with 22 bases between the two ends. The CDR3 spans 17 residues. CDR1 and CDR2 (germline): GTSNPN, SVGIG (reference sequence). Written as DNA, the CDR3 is TGTGCCTGGAGTACCGGAAGGGCCCGAGGCAGTCACTATGGCTACACCTTC. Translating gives CAWSTGRARGSHYGYTF.

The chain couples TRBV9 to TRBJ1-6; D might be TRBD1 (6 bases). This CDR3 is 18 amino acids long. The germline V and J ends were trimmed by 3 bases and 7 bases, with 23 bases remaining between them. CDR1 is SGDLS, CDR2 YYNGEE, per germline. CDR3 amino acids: CASSADPDGGQFNSPLHF. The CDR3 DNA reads TGTGCCAGCAGCGCCGACCCCGACGGCGGACAGTTCAATTCACCCCTCCACTTT.

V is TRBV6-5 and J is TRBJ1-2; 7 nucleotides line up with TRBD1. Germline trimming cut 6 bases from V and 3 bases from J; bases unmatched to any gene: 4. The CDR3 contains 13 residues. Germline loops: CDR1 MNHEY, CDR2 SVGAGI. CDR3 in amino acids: CASSTDRDYGYTF. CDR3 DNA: TGTGCCAGCAGCACTGACAGGGACTATGGCTACACCTTC.